The 8 T cell receptor beta chains below were found in one sample sequenced in a study of blood T cells in healthy people across ages. Together with a sample-barcoded 5' primer, a J-beta primer mix was included in a second PCR lasting about 7 to 11 cycles. TCRdb fed the 5' RACE reads into MiXCR, producing one record per CDR3 protein. The sample contains some 760,000 distinct CDR3 sequences, roughly 25% of which appear only once. The sample also formed part of further work on T cells of mothers and their children.

The sequenced sample consisted of blood. These receptors came from a boy between 10 and 17 years old in good health.

This clonotype was recorded only once. V usage is TRBV12-3 or TRBV12-4 and J usage is TRBJ2-5; a possible D gene is TRBD2 (6 bases). The J call may be wrong; the DNA end is better matched by TRBJ2-7. The CDR3 runs 14 residues. CDR3 protein: CASTPGGRTYEQYF. The CDR3 bases are TGTGCCAGCACTCCCGGTGGGAGGACCTACGAGCAGTACTTC.

The chain uses TRBV3-1 and TRBJ1-3, with 8 positions matching TRBD1. The CDR3 covers 16 residues. Germline CDR1 is LGHDT and CDR2 is YNNKEL (reference sequence). Trimming cost V 3 bases and J 0 bases; bases outside gene matches: 4. The CDR3: CASSQRQGPSGNTIYF. DNA for the CDR3: TGTGCCAGCAGCCAGAGACAGGGGCCCTCTGGAAACACCATATATTTT.

This clonotype has more than one count but fewer than ten. The rearrangement uses TRBV20-1 and TRBJ2-3; D may be TRBD2 (6 bases). The germline gives CDR1 DFQATT, CDR2 SNEGSKA (reference sequence). The ends were cut back, 3 bases at V and 4 bases at J, with 8 bases in the middle. This CDR3 has 12 residues. CDR3 in amino acids: CSASAGPDTQYF. For the CDR3, the DNA is TGCAGTGCTAGCGCGGGGCCAGATACGCAGTATTTT.

This chain joins TRBV4-1 and TRBJ1-1; D is ambiguous. The CDR3 consists of 15 residues. The germline V and J ends were trimmed by 5 bases and 6 bases, with 19 bases remaining between them. The germline CDR1 and CDR2 sequences are MGHRA and YSYEKL. CDR3 DNA: TGCGCCAGCAGCACGATGATCCACCCGTCGGCTGAAGCTTTCTTT. It yields the protein CASSTMIHPSAEAFF.

This clonotype came up once. The chain uses TRBV20-1 and TRBJ2-7, with TRBD2 matching over 12 bases. There are 15 residues in the CDR3. Germline V gene sequence: CDR1 DFQATT, CDR2 SNEGSKA (reference sequence). Trimming cost V 3 bases and J 5 bases; bases outside gene matches: 8. The CDR3 sequence: CSASSSSGGANEQYF. The CDR3 DNA reads as TGCAGTGCTAGCTCGTCTAGCGGGGGGGCCAACGAGCAGTACTTC.

V is TRBV7-9 and J is TRBJ1-5; TRBD1 aligns across 7 bases. The V segment lost 3 bases and the J segment 8 bases; nucleotides outside the gene matches: 16. Germline CDR1 and CDR2: SEHNR and FQNEAQ (reference sequence). CDR3 length: 17 residues. CDR3 nucleotides: TGTGCCAGCAGCTTTGGTCGGGACAGTCTTTTGGGGGAGCCCCAGCATTTT. Its protein is CASSFGRDSLLGEPQHF.

With respect to this clonotype: A much bigger clone sits one base away, suggesting this may be a read error. The chain carries TRBV7-9 and TRBJ2-7, with TRBD1 identical over 11 bases. The CDR3 length is 15 residues. Germline values: CDR1 SEHNR, CDR2 FQNEAQ (reference sequence). V lost 5 bases, J lost 3 bases, and 6 bases stayed unmatched. CDR3 sequence (DNA): TGTGCCAGCAGCAAAACCGGGACAGGGGGCTACGAGCAGTACTTC. Translation gives CASSKTGTGGYEQYF.

This clonotype has only a few counts. V and J are TRBV5-1 and TRBJ2-3; weak D call: TRBD1 (6 bases). This CDR3 has 18 amino acids. Germline V gives CDR1 SGHRS, CDR2 YFSETQ. Trimming removed 5 bases from V and 2 bases from J, with 24 bases in between. CDR3 sequence: CASRHRARQGSFTDTQYF. The DNA for the CDR3 is TGCGCCAGCAGGCATCGGGCTCGTCAGGGGTCCTTCACAGATACGCAGTATTTT.